What follows are 21 T cell receptor beta chains derived from one specimen sequenced in a study of T-cell reconstitution after alpha-beta-depleted transplantation in children (dated by TCRdb to about 2016). The study at large found these results: Over the following months the frequencies of hyperexpanded clones went down, and after one year T-cell counts and TCRbeta diversity were mostly credited to newly produced T cells.

Libraries were made using PCR. These reads were obtained on an Illumina HiSeq 2500. TCR libraries were prepared with molecular barcoding, using unique molecular identifiers to normalize TCRbeta repertoire quantification. TCRdb reprocessing: public reads trimmed at Q25 with fastp, clones called with MiXCR, in-frame beta chains kept. Entries are consolidated by CDR3 protein sequence, retaining the most common genes and DNA. The sample yields approximately 300,000 distinct CDR3 sequences; 7.5% to 9% were counted once. The top ten hold approximately 8.6% of the sample. Antigen specificity for these receptors is unknown. The intended sense of this specimen's treatment or condition label: allogeneic hematopoietic cell transplantation with graft depleted of TCRalphabeta T cells and CD19 B cells. Here the sequenced sample was peripheral blood, taken 360 days after TCRalphabeta/CD19-depleted stem cell transplant. The source is a female patient between 2 and 10 years old who had a stem cell transplant for Fanconi anemia, so the T cells may come from the graft donor.

This clonotype was picked up many times. This chain connects TRBV20-1 to TRBJ2-5; no firm D call. Germline CDR1 reads DFQATT; CDR2 reads SNEGSKA (reference sequence). This CDR3 is built from 12 residues. Trimming removed 6 bases at V and 2 bases at J, with 10 bases between. CDR3 region: CSAEGDQETQYF. As DNA, the CDR3 is TGCAGTGCGGAAGGTGATCAAGAGACCCAGTACTTC.

The gene calls are TRBV3-1 and TRBJ1-1; no clear D gene. Germline CDR1 LGHDT, CDR2 YNNKEL (reference sequence). With 5 bases removed from V and 3 bases from J, the gap between germline ends came to 22 bases. The CDR3 consists of 17 residues. CDR3 coding DNA: TGTGCCAGCAGCGAGCTAAATCTTGGCAGAGGCTACACTGAAGCTTTCTTT. It specifies CASSELNLGRGYTEAFF.

This clonotype was recorded a few times. CDR3 bases: TGTGCCAGCAGCTTATGGTCAAGGGGATTCCACGGAAACACCATATATTTT. It is translated as CASSLWSRGFHGNTIYF. V is TRBV11-2 and J is TRBJ1-3; maybe TRBD1 (5 bases). Trimming stripped 2 bases from V and 4 bases from J, with 18 bases between. The germline V gene has CDR1 SGHAT and CDR2 FQNNGV. This CDR3 is built from 17 residues.

This clonotype was found many times. This sequence joins TRBV28 and TRBJ1-5; the D is unclear. This CDR3 spans 14 amino acids. Trimming took off 8 bases at V and 5 bases at J, with 16 bases between the two ends. CDR1 MDHEN and CDR2 SYDVKM come from the germline V gene. CDR3 amino acids: CASGVNTIYQPQHF. The CDR3 bases are TGTGCCAGCGGTGTCAATACCATATATCAGCCCCAGCATTTT.

In DNA form, the CDR3 reads TGTGCCAGCAGTTCATGGAACCCTCCAGGAGATACGCAGTATTTT. Translation gives CASSSWNPPGDTQYF. The genes are TRBV28 and TRBJ2-3, with D unclear. Germline V CDR1 and CDR2: MDHEN, SYDVKM. The CDR3 totals 15 residues. Trimming shortened V by 4 bases and J by 5 bases, and 16 bases separated the two germline ends.

This sequence joins TRBV7-8 and TRBJ2-5; D gene unclear. V lost 3 bases and J lost 3, with 11 bases in between. The CDR3 contains 14 residues. CDR1 and CDR2 from the germline V gene are SGHVS and FQNEAQ. DNA for the CDR3: TGTGCCAGCAGCTTCACCGCCCTCAAAGAGACCCAGTACTTC. It specifies CASSFTALKETQYF.

This clonotype came up many times. The chain employs TRBV11-2 and TRBJ1-2; D is perhaps TRBD1 (5 bases). The ends were cut back, 5 bases at V and 4 bases at J, with 8 bases in the middle. The CDR3 sequence is 12 residues long. CDR1 is SGHAT and CDR2 is FQNNGV in the germline V gene. CDR3 sequence reads: CASSIGGYGYTF. CDR3 coding DNA: TGTGCCAGCAGCATTGGGGGCTATGGCTACACCTTC.

This clonotype was observed at least ten times. The genes are TRBV20-1 and TRBJ1-1, with TRBD1 as a possible D gene (5 bases). CDR1 is DFQATT and CDR2 is SNEGSKA in the germline V gene (reference sequence). This CDR3 region has 14 residues. V lost 0 bases and J lost 5, with 13 bases in between. The CDR3 sequence: CSARDLAGQTEAFF. The CDR3 nucleotides read TGCAGTGCTAGAGATCTGGCAGGGCAAACTGAAGCTTTCTTT.

This clonotype has a count of ten or more. The chain is built from TRBV4-1 and TRBJ2-3; D might be TRBD1 (5 bases). Germline V gives CDR1 MGHRA, CDR2 YSYEKL. CDR3 length equals 13 residues. V was clipped by 4 bases and J by 5 bases, with 10 bases between them. The CDR3 nucleotides read TGCGCCAGCAGCCTGGGTGACAGAGATACGCAGTATTTT. It specifies CASSLGDRDTQYF.

This rearrangement joins TRBV13 to TRBJ1-1, with D possibly TRBD1 on 6 matching bases. Germline V lookup: CDR1 PRHDT, CDR2 FYEKMQ (reference sequence). V lost 2 bases to trimming and J lost 10 bases, with 23 bases between them. This CDR3 comprises 16 residues. CDR3 sequence: CASSLPSGGAHYGAFF. In DNA, the CDR3 is TGTGCCAGCAGCTTACCCTCGGGGGGCGCCCACTATGGAGCTTTCTTT.

At least ten counts were recorded for this clonotype. This chain uses TRBV20-1 with TRBJ2-1; 12 nucleotides agree with TRBD2. The germline V gene has CDR1 DFQATT and CDR2 SNEGSKA (reference sequence). The CDR3 consists of 16 residues. Trimming took 0 bases from V and 5 from J; bases not matched to a gene: 5. The CDR3 spells CSARDRLAGGDNEQFF. In DNA form, the CDR3 reads TGCAGTGCTAGAGACCGGCTAGCGGGGGGGGACAATGAGCAGTTCTTC.

This clonotype was seen ten or more times. The chain uses TRBV5-1 and TRBJ1-2; TRBD1 agrees at 9 bases. The junction had 6 bases not matched to a gene; V was cut back by 3 bases and J by 0 bases. Germline CDR1 reads SGHRS; CDR2 reads YFSETQ. CDR3 length equals 16 residues. In DNA, the CDR3 is TGCGCCAGCAGCTACGGGACAGGGAAACCTAACTATGGCTACACCTTC. Encoded protein: CASSYGTGKPNYGYTF.

This clonotype was detected a few times. The chain links TRBV5-1 to TRBJ1-1; D might be TRBD1 (6 bases). Per the germline V gene, CDR1 is SGHRS and CDR2 is YFSETQ. CDR3 length equals 13 residues. V was trimmed by 8 bases and J by 1 base, leaving 12 bases between them. This chain's CDR3 is CASTQGGNTEAFF. The CDR3 bases are TGCGCCAGTACACAGGGTGGGAACACTGAAGCTTTCTTT.

This clonotype was recorded many times. The V call is TRBV5-1, the J call TRBJ1-1; D uncertain. CDR1 and CDR2 (germline): SGHRS, YFSETQ. Deletions cut 4 bases from V and 0 bases from J, with 13 bases between. This CDR3 has 15 residues. CDR3: CASSPLAGMNTEAFF. The CDR3 DNA is TGCGCCAGCAGCCCTTTGGCCGGGATGAACACTGAAGCTTTCTTT.

Ten or more counts support this clonotype. The V gene is TRBV4-3, the J gene TRBJ2-5, with D possibly called TRBD1 or TRBD2 (5 bases each). The CDR3 is made up of 17 amino acids. CDR1 and CDR2 (germline): LGHNA, YSLEER. The V end was cut by 0 bases, the J end by 1 base, with 15 bases between. The CDR3 loop is CASSQEAFPGPQETQYF. CDR3 in DNA: TGCGCCAGCAGCCAAGAAGCCTTCCCGGGACCCCAAGAGACCCAGTACTTC.

This clonotype was observed many times. CDR3 sequence reads: CASSWTRDTQYF. CDR3 DNA sequence: TGTGCCAGCAGCTGGACTAGAGATACGCAGTATTTT. This chain connects TRBV7-2 to TRBJ2-3; TRBD2 matches 7 bases. This CDR3 region has 12 residues. Germline V gene sequence: CDR1 SGHTA, CDR2 FQGNSA. J gave up 5 bases and V 4 bases, and 0 bases lay outside the gene matches.

This clonotype was detected many times. The J gene is TRBJ2-6, the V gene TRBV5-5; TRBD1 matches 8 bases. CDR1 SGHKS and CDR2 YYEKEE come from the germline V gene (reference sequence). V was clipped by 4 bases and J by 12 bases; unmatched bases: 6. CDR3 length: 13 residues. The DNA of the CDR3 is TGTGCCAGCAGCCTAGGACAGGGTATCGTCCTGACTTTC. The encoded protein is CASSLGQGIVLTF.

The chain is built from TRBV7-6 and TRBJ2-5; 11 bases are a match to TRBD1. CDR1 SGHVS and CDR2 FNYEAQ come from the germline V gene. The V segment lost 6 bases and the J segment 4 bases; nucleotides outside the gene matches: 7. The CDR3 is 15 amino acids. The CDR3 bases are TGTGCCAGCAGGTCCTGGGACAGGGGGTCAGAGACCCAGTACTTC. Translation: CASRSWDRGSETQYF.

The table lists this clonotype with many counts. The rearrangement joins TRBV13 to TRBJ2-3; no clear D gene. The CDR3 is 12 amino acids. Germline-derived CDR1 and CDR2 are PRHDT and FYEKMQ (reference sequence). Trimming removed 0 bases from V and 6 bases from J, with 4 bases in between. The CDR3 here is CASSLGWDTQYF. DNA of the CDR3: TGTGCCAGCAGCTTAGGTTGGGATACGCAGTATTTT.

This clonotype occurred many times. The genes are TRBV9 and TRBJ2-7; 8 nucleotides match TRBD1. Per the germline V gene, CDR1 is SGDLS and CDR2 is YYNGEE. The CDR3 is made up of 15 amino acids. The J segment lost 2 bases and the V segment lost 0 bases, leaving 4 bases of the junction unmatched. The CDR3 loop reads CASSVGTGPTYEQYF. Here the CDR3 DNA reads TGTGCCAGCAGCGTAGGGACAGGGCCAACCTACGAGCAGTACTTC.

This clonotype has only a few counts. V and J are TRBV7-2 and TRBJ2-7; possible D gene TRBD2, 6 bases. CDR1 and CDR2 from the germline V gene are SGHTA and FQGNSA. The ends were cut back, 1 base at V and 2 bases at J, with 15 bases in the middle. The CDR3 consists of 16 residues. This CDR3 is CASSLDGGFSTYEQYF. CDR3 DNA: TGTGCCAGCAGCTTAGATGGGGGGTTCAGCACCTACGAGCAGTACTTC.